This TCR beta chain appears in the sequencing data of a study of cytomegalovirus exposure and HLA in healthy donors listed by TCRdb under 2017. Study-level background: In an earlier analysis of some 550 of the donors, around 300 Gb of sequence data and 117 million unique TCR beta sequences from 150 million to 200 million T cells were reported. Typing coverage differed by locus: A, B, C, DRB1 and DQB1 were typed in about 629-630 donors, DQA1 in 522, DPA1 in approximately 600, and DPB1 in approximately 450. Genome-wide SNP genotypes for about 60% of the 666 donors were used in a later genetic analysis, which treated that subset as a discovery cohort. A handful of DR-DQ haplotypes were handled as single units for association and clustering because linkage in the cohort was strong. Donor age, sex, ethnicity and CMV serostatus were collected together with the repertoire data. To study patterns of TCR occurrence, a later analysis re-analyzed previously published TCR beta repertoires from several hundred donors and added high-resolution HLA genotyping. Every repertoire in the discovery cohort had been generated on one and the same sequencing platform. An earlier analysis of 500 to 650 of the donors applied high-throughput TCR beta sequencing to assess whether each TCR beta V gene segment acted as functional or pseudogenic. Roughly 320 gigabases of sequencing data and around 85 million unique TCR sequences made up an early release that covered several hundred HLA-typed donors. The later analysis used no new phenotypic data to find candidate immune exposures, relying instead on TCR beta sequences and their occurrence across donors. Class I and class II HLA loci were covered by the typing at four-digit resolution. The study was designed to test whether signatures of past pathogen exposure could be identified by cataloging public T cell receptors. Of the 350 to 400 genotyped donors, roughly 80% fell in the genetic ancestry cluster associated with self-reported Caucasian donors. To predict cytomegalovirus infection status, the study combined high-throughput TCR immunosequencing, statistical association of individual TCRs with disease status, and machine learning. Besides the first cohort of 666 subjects, a separate validation cohort made up of roughly 120 different subjects was used. The study used immunosequencing to profile the T cell repertoires of approximately 650 subjects and linked those repertoires to cytomegalovirus serostatus. Among 398 genotyped donors of the cohort, an average of approximately 230,000 unique TCR beta nucleotide sequences were sequenced per donor, roughly 20% of them non-productive. Paper-wide results and their limitations: HLA typing was unavailable for some donors at each locus, so association tests used only the typed subset. Linkage disequilibrium might explain the correlated functional status among segregating V segments, but an unknown experimental factor could not be excluded. The classifier was reported to diagnose cytomegalovirus status with high specificity and sensitivity in both the original and validation cohorts. For the cohort, immune exposure information was limited to CMV serostatus. Assigning TCR associations to individual alleles was difficult when HLA alleles, especially DR and DQ, strongly co-occurred. Because counts were too low, around 18 rarely observed V segments, including chromosome 9 orphons, were left out of the earlier analysis of 587 of the donors. Compared with equally common non-associated chains, HLA-associated TCR beta chains in a later analysis were more clonally expanded and had lower generation probabilities. This cohort had only TCR beta chains sequenced, and the lack of alpha or paired-chain data limited which features could be detected. Some IMGT-functional V segments, including TRBV6-2 and TRBV6-3, could not be told apart with the 87-base-pair reads, so those segments were excluded. The study listed 164 TCR beta chains as associated with cytomegalovirus. A later genetic analysis associated a missense DCLRE1C variant with V-gene and J-gene trimming of TCR beta chains, and an independent cohort replicated the association. In a later analysis, the rate of TCR association differed among HLA loci, with DRB1 alleles having the most associated TCRs and HLA-C alleles having the fewest. The authors suggested that the approach could potentially be generalized to other disease states and immunological phenotypes. Most TCR sequences were observed very rarely across donors, whereas some public TCRs were present in many individuals. In vitro tests confirmed that three of the cytomegalovirus-associated TCR beta chains recognize cytomegalovirus antigens. In a later analysis, several top co-occurrence clusters were reported to appear linked to parvovirus B19, influenza, CMV and Epstein-Barr virus. Most CMV-associated TCR beta chains appeared to be HLA-restricted in a later analysis, and the HLA associations seemed to be driven largely by CMV exposure. A further reported finding was that TCR beta sequences accurately predicted the HLA-A and HLA-B alleles for most subjects in the first cohort. Specific HLA alleles were associated with 15,000 to 20,000 TCR beta sequences at a false discovery rate of 0.05 in a later analysis. In an earlier analysis of approximately 600 of the donors, most TCR beta V segments were observed in productive rearrangements about 87% or about 30% of the time, broadly matching IMGT annotations. Presence/absence analyses assumed roughly uniform sequencing depth across donors, an assumption that may not hold. A group of highly shared sequence variants was considered likely to be a technical artifact of the sequencing pipeline. According to a later genetic analysis, donors in an Asian-associated ancestry cluster had fewer N-insertions in productive TCRs than the approximately 710-donor mean.

Regarding this clone: It lacks a known antigen. Within one base of it there is no much larger clone, and no base qualities were kept.

The CDR3 sequence holds 14 residues, the cysteine and phenylalanine included. Only the CDR3 part of the read is kept: 42 bases, read in frame from the first base. The germline V gene supplies CDR1 MDHEN and CDR2 SYDVKM. Cut back by 3 bases and 4 bases, the V and J ends lie 12 bases apart. The library was made by the immunoSEQ multiplex PCR assay. A mixture of 60 forward primers for TCR Vbeta segments and 13 reverse primers for TCR Jbeta segments was used in the multiplex PCR. Amplification of the CDR3 region of rearranged TCR beta genes was performed with a multiplex PCR assay on genomic DNA. The amplified TCR beta libraries were sequenced on the Illumina HiSeq System as 87-base-pair reads. Regarding the original processing steps: A later analysis tallied around 82 million unique TCR beta chains across the 666 repertoires, and 10 million to 11 million of those chains were shared by two or more donors. To remove PCR and sequencing errors, raw reads were error-corrected and collapsed into unique sequences using a nearest-neighbor algorithm that merged closely related sequences. To assign V, D and J gene segments, CDR3 sequences were aligned to IMGT reference sequences. For a sequence to be retained, at least a six-nucleotide match to both a V gene segment and a J gene segment was required. A rearrangement was called productive if the CDR3 had no stop codons and remained in frame with V and J, and every other rearrangement was called non-productive. Following IMGT convention, CDR3 was defined as the stretch from the second conserved V-encoded cysteine up to the conserved J-encoded phenylalanine. The earlier analysis of approximately 500 of the donors excluded sequences that lacked an unambiguous match to a single V gene segment. An earlier analysis of approximately 590 of the donors classified V segments as functional when productive rearrangements were above 56.7% and as segregating when the standard deviation between donors was above 5%. A statistical classification framework was developed to diagnose cytomegalovirus status using the catalog of TCR beta chain sequences. In a later analysis, V and J genes were assigned by comparing TCR nucleotide sequences against IMGT/GENE-DB human TR gene sequences. The TCRdist pipeline was used in a later analysis to assign CDR3 sequences and most-parsimonious VDJ recombination scenarios. A later analysis defined each TCR beta chain by its CDR3 amino acid sequence plus V-gene family, and excluded reads lacking a unique V-gene family. To address suspected cross-contamination and a sequencing artifact, a later analysis removed a few hundred highly shared, low-generation-probability nucleotide sequences. In a later analysis, a clonal expansion index for each public chain was calculated from normalized within-repertoire ranks of inferred template counts. Generation probabilities in a later analysis came from a VDJ recombination model fitted to out-of-frame rearrangements, and those results were checked against IGoR. In a later analysis, TCR-TCR, TCR-HLA and TCR-CMV co-occurrence was scored with hypergeometric tests, and a repertoire-size bias correction was applied to TCR pairs. To estimate false discovery rates, a later analysis permuted the HLA or CMV assignments 20 times. In a later analysis, co-occurring TCRs were grouped using DBSCAN, and TCRdist sequence similarity was added for clustering within HLA-allele-positive subsets. Co-occurrence clustering excluded repertoires with fewer than 30,000 or more than 120,000 public chains, plus five with anomalous nucleotide sharing. Drawn from immuneACCESS, this table holds only the in-frame rearrangements with V and J called that TCRdb kept. Clones are partly lost; checked studies trace under half to an unresolved V gene and leave the rest unexplained. The DNA gave D and trimming, while V, J and clone size come from that table. Present in this sample are approximately 210,000 clones, around 87% of which were seen just once. Together, the top ten hold 1.3% of the sample.

The cohort consisted of 650 to 850 healthy bone marrow donors. At the time of sampling, every cohort member was nominally healthy, though immune exposures that went unrecorded were likely present. The donor was CMV seronegative and belonged to the group of 352 seronegative cohort members. A peripheral blood sample was collected from each donor, and TCR beta sequencing was performed on peripheral blood mononuclear cells. The Qiagen DNeasy Blood Extraction Kit was used to extract genomic DNA from the blood cell samples. This TCR came from a man aged 25-45 years in good health and CMV-seronegative. The chain links TRBV28 with TRBJ1-2; no D gene is confidently identified. The sample consisted of PBMCs. In nucleotides, the sequence is TGTGCCAGCAGTTTGGAGGGTCCCTTCTATGGCTACACCTTC. This yields the protein CASSLEGPFYGYTF.